Following are 26 T cell receptor beta chains from one sample sequenced in a study of OX40 agonist ivuxolimab in advanced cancers. Profiled with immunoSEQ multiplex PCR; TCRdb holds only in-frame clones, not every one. The table shows roughly 70,000 clones, with about four fifths occurring only once. The specimen was CD4+ or CD8+ T cells sorted from blood, collected in a trial of the OX40 agonist ivuxolimab. The receptors were gathered from an adult with an advanced solid tumor such as melanoma, head and neck, liver or kidney cancer.

The chain is built from TRBV5-6 and TRBJ1-5; D is unclear. Trimming took off 2 bases at V and 0 bases at J, with 12 bases between the two ends. This CDR3 comprises 16 residues. Germline CDR1 and CDR2: SGHDT and YYEEEE. This CDR3 reads CASSLSTDYSNQPQHF. As DNA, the CDR3 is TGTGCCAGCAGCTTAAGTACAGACTATAGCAATCAGCCCCAGCATTTT.

This chain connects TRBV11-2 to TRBJ2-7; 9 nucleotides match TRBD1. This CDR3 is 15 amino acids long. In germline, CDR1 is SGHAT, CDR2 FQNNGV. Trimming removed 5 bases from V and 5 bases from J; junction bases left unmatched: 10. The CDR3 region is CASSVPGTGRNEQYF. CDR3 nucleotide sequence: TGTGCCAGCAGCGTCCCCGGGACAGGGAGGAACGAGCAGTACTTC.

The chain has TRBV19 and TRBJ2-7; D perhaps matches TRBD2 (6 bases). Germline V gene sequence: CDR1 LNHDA, CDR2 SQIVND (reference sequence). Trimming stripped 2 bases from V and 2 bases from J, with 10 bases between. CDR3 length: 14 residues. CDR3 bases: TGTGCCAGTAGTATACAGGGAGGCGCCTACGAGCAGTACTTC. Amino acid sequence: CASSIQGGAYEQYF.

The chain has TRBV5-1 and TRBJ1-4; D not certain. The V end was cut by 4 bases, the J end by 4 bases, with 14 bases between. The CDR3 is made up of 15 amino acids. From germline, CDR1 is SGHRS and CDR2 YFSETQ. CDR3 nucleotide sequence: TGCGCCAGCAGCGCAGGCCGGGCAAATAATGAAAAACTGTTTTTT. Translated: CASSAGRANNEKLFF. Full variable domain (rest looked up from reference TRBV5-1 and TRBJ1-4): KAGVTQTPRYLIKTRGQQVTLSCSPISGHRSVSWYQQTPGQGLQFLFEYFSETQRNKGNFPGRFSGRQFSNSRSEMNVSTLELGDSALYLCASSAGRANNEKLFFGSGTQLSVL.

This clone came up a few times. The chain joins TRBV6-5 to TRBJ1-6; 7 bases match TRBD1. CDR3 length: 15 residues. Germline-derived CDR1 and CDR2 are MNHEY and SVGAGI. Germline trimming cut 2 bases from V and 10 bases from J; bases unmatched to any gene: 8. CDR3 bases: TGTGCCAGCAGTTACGCTGGCCAGGGGGAATCACCCCTCCACTTT. It encodes CASSYAGQGESPLHF.

The chain joins TRBV5-1 to TRBJ1-3, with D unresolved. CDR1 and CDR2 from the germline V gene are SGHRS and YFSETQ. The CDR3 has 14 amino acids. The ends were cut back, 4 bases at V and 3 bases at J, with 11 bases in the middle. CDR3 in DNA: TGCGCCAGCAGCGAAGAGATACATGGAAACACCATATATTTT. It is translated as CASSEEIHGNTIYF.

This clone has more than one count but fewer than ten. This chain uses TRBV14 with TRBJ2-1; D is undetermined. Germline-derived CDR1 and CDR2 are SGHDN and FVKESK. V gave up 4 bases and J gave up 10 bases, with 5 bases separating them. The CDR3 totals 10 residues. The DNA of the CDR3 is TGTGCCAGCAGCCGCAGGGAGCAGTTCTTC. Its protein product is CASSRREQFF.

The genes are TRBV5-6 and TRBJ2-5, with 11 bases lining up with TRBD2. Germline V gene data show CDR1 as SGHDT and CDR2 as YYEEEE. V shed 4 bases and J 5 bases; nucleotides not matched to a gene: 13. The CDR3 contains 17 residues. The chain's CDR3 is CASSPRTSGLKRETQYF. The CDR3 DNA sequence: TGTGCCAGCAGCCCCCGGACTAGCGGGCTTAAGAGGGAGACCCAGTACTTC.

The chain uses TRBV11-2 and TRBJ1-1, with 7 bases aligning to TRBD1. Losses at the gene ends were 5 bases for V and 0 bases for J; bases not matched to a gene: 9. The CDR3 runs 16 residues. Germline V gene lookup returns CDR1 SGHAT and CDR2 FQNNGV. CDR3 protein: CASSPRGTGVNTEAFF. The DNA of the CDR3 is TGTGCCAGCAGCCCAAGGGGAACAGGGGTGAACACTGAAGCTTTCTTT.

This clone was recorded many times. This sequence joins TRBV2 and TRBJ1-1; TRBD1 might be the D (5 bases). The CDR3 runs 14 residues. V was clipped by 7 bases and J by 0 bases, with 12 bases between them. Germline CDR1 reads SNHLY; CDR2 reads FYNNEI. For the CDR3, the DNA is TGTGCCAGCATCCACGGGGGGATGAACACTGAAGCTTTCTTT. It translates to CASIHGGMNTEAFF.

The rearrangement joins TRBV5-1 to TRBJ1-1; 8 bases match TRBD1. Germline-derived CDR1 and CDR2 are SGHRS and YFSETQ. V trimming: 0 bases; J trimming: 4 bases; junction bases outside the gene matches: 5. The CDR3 has 15 residues. The CDR3 protein is CASSLAGTGGTEAFF. Written as DNA, the CDR3 is TGCGCCAGCAGCTTGGCCGGAACAGGGGGCACTGAAGCTTTCTTT.

This CDR3 is CASSDIKAGEQFF. The CDR3, as DNA: TGTGCCAGCAGCGACATAAAAGCCGGTGAGCAGTTCTTC. The chain recombines TRBV11-2 with TRBJ2-1, with D uncertain. V lost 5 bases and J lost 9, with 14 bases in between. The CDR3 has 13 amino acids. The V gene's germline CDR1 is SGHAT and CDR2 FQNNGV.

The rearrangement joins TRBV5-1 to TRBJ2-7; 10 bases agree with TRBD2. The J call may be incorrect, as the DNA end agrees better with TRBJ2-1. Germline CDR1 and CDR2: SGHRS and YFSETQ. The CDR3 spans 15 residues. CDR3 DNA: TGCGCCAGCAGCCGGCTAGCGGGGGAGTACAATGAGCAGTTCTTC. Translating gives CASSRLAGEYNEQFF.

This chain uses TRBV5-1 with TRBJ2-7, with 8 bases aligning to TRBD1. CDR1 and CDR2 (germline): SGHRS, YFSETQ. The CDR3 is 12 residues long. V shed 7 bases and J 4 bases; nucleotides not matched to a gene: 4. CDR3 DNA: TGCGCCAGCCGGCAGGGGGCTTACGAGCAGTACTTC. Translating gives CASRQGAYEQYF.

The chain uses TRBV5-8 and TRBJ2-5; 7 nucleotides align to TRBD2. After removal of 3 bases from V and 4 bases from J, the junction contained 3 bases not matched to a gene. The CDR3 length is 13 residues. CDR1 and CDR2 from the germline V gene are SGHTS and YDEGEE. CDR3 nucleotide sequence: TGTGCCAGCAGCTCGACGGGGGGAGAGACCCAGTACTTC. Translated: CASSSTGGETQYF.

The V call is TRBV2, the J call TRBJ1-2, with D perhaps matching TRBD1 (5 bases). The CDR3 sequence is 13 residues long. The germline gives CDR1 SNHLY, CDR2 FYNNEI. Trimming cost V 6 bases and J 4 bases, with 12 bases left between them. In DNA, the CDR3 is TGTGCCAGCAGAAGTGGGGCCCCCTATGGCTACACCTTC. It specifies CASRSGAPYGYTF.

The V gene is TRBV4-1, the J gene TRBJ1-2; the D is unclear. The CDR3 has 13 amino acids. V gave up 3 bases and J gave up 4 bases, with 9 bases separating them. From germline, CDR1 is MGHRA and CDR2 YSYEKL. CDR3 nucleotide sequence: TGCGCCAGCAGCCACGACGGCCTCTATGGCTACACCTTC. It yields the protein CASSHDGLYGYTF.

This clone was detected only a few times. This sequence joins TRBV2 and TRBJ2-7; D may be TRBD1 or TRBD2 (6 bases each). This CDR3 contains 13 residues. The germline V and J ends were trimmed by 4 bases and 3 bases, with 10 bases remaining between them. In germline, CDR1 is SNHLY, CDR2 FYNNEI. This CDR3 reads CASSVGGGYEQYF. The CDR3 DNA follows: TGTGCCAGCAGTGTTGGAGGGGGCTACGAGCAGTACTTC.

CDR3 DNA sequence: TGTGCCAGCTCACCAGGCCACGAGCAGTACTTC. It codes for CASSPGHEQYF. The chain has TRBV18 and TRBJ2-7; D gene ambiguous. The CDR3 covers 11 residues. Germline loops: CDR1 KGHSH, CDR2 LQKENI. V was cut by 2 bases and J by 5 bases, with 4 bases left in between.

The chain carries TRBV18 and TRBJ2-2; D uncertain. The CDR3 loop spans 15 amino acids. From germline, CDR1 is KGHSH and CDR2 LQKENI. Trimming stripped 4 bases from V and 1 base from J, with 10 bases between. The CDR3 reads CASSRPLGNTGELFF. For the CDR3, the DNA is TGTGCCAGCTCACGCCCGTTGGGGAACACCGGGGAGCTGTTTTTT.

This chain connects TRBV11-2 to TRBJ1-1; no firm D call. This CDR3 contains 14 residues. CDR1 SGHAT and CDR2 FQNNGV come from the germline V gene. Trimming shortened V by 2 bases and J by 1 base, and 8 bases separated the two germline ends. The CDR3 here is CASSLWAGNTEAFF. The CDR3 bases are TGTGCCAGCAGCTTATGGGCGGGGAACACTGAAGCTTTCTTT. Full variable domain (remainder filled in from reference TRBV11-2 and TRBJ1-1): EAGVAQSPRYKIIEKRQSVAFWCNPISGHATLYWYQQILGQGPKLLIQFQNNGVVDDSQLPKDRFSAERLKGVDSTLKIQPAKLEDSAVYLCASSLWAGNTEAFFGQGTRLTVV.

V usage is TRBV29-1 and J usage is TRBJ2-5; 9 bases align to TRBD1. The germline V gene has CDR1 SQVTM and CDR2 ANQGSEA. The CDR3 has 13 residues. Trimming removed 6 bases from V and 2 bases from J; junction bases left unmatched: 4. The CDR3 DNA reads TGCAGCGTGGGACAGGGAGATCAAGAGACCCAGTACTTC. Protein sequence: CSVGQGDQETQYF.

V and J are TRBV19 and TRBJ2-2; 9 bases line up with TRBD2. This CDR3 is 15 amino acids long. J was trimmed by 6 bases and V by 3 bases; bases with no gene match: 5. CDR1 and CDR2 (germline): LNHDA, SQIVND (reference sequence). The CDR3 DNA follows: TGTGCCAGTAGTATGCGGGGGGGCCGGGCCGGGGAGCTGTTTTTT. Translating it yields CASSMRGGRAGELFF.

This chain uses TRBV4-2 with TRBJ2-2; possibly TRBD1 or TRBD2 for D (5 bases each). CDR3 length: 16 residues. Germline lookup yields CDR1 LGHNA and CDR2 YNFKEQ. The V and J ends lost 0 bases and 3 bases respectively, with 11 bases between them. The DNA for the CDR3 is TGTGCCAGCAGCCAAGAAAAGCGGACATACACCGGGGAGCTGTTTTTT. Its translation is CASSQEKRTYTGELFF.

V gene TRBV5-6 combines with J gene TRBJ2-2; tentatively, D is TRBD1 (5 bases). The CDR3 is 14 amino acids. Deletions cut 0 bases from V and 7 bases from J, with 10 bases between. Germline V lookup: CDR1 SGHDT, CDR2 YYEEEE. CDR3 sequence: CASSLAGAGGELFF. The CDR3 coding sequence is TGTGCCAGCAGCTTGGCTGGGGCAGGCGGGGAGCTGTTTTTT.

The chain has TRBV5-4 and TRBJ2-7; 12 nucleotides align to TRBD2. CDR3 length: 17 residues. J lost 5 bases, V lost 4 bases, and 13 bases had no gene match. Germline-derived CDR1 and CDR2 are SGHNT and YYREEE (reference sequence). CDR3 amino acids: CASSLIRLAGVVDEQYF. The CDR3 bases are TGTGCCAGCAGCCTGATAAGACTAGCGGGGGTCGTGGACGAGCAGTACTTC.